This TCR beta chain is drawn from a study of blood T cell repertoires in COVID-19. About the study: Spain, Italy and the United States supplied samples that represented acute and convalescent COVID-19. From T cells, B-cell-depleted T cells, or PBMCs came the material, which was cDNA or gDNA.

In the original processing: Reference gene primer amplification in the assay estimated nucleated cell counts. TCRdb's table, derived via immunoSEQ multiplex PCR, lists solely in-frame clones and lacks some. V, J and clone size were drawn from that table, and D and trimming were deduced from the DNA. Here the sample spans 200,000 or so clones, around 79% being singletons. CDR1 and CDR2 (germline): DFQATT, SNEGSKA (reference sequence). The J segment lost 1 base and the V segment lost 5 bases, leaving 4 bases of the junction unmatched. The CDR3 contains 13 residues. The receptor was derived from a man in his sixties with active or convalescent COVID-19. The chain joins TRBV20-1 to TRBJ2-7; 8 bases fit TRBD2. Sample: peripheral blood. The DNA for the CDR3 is TGCAGTGCTGGTGCTAGCGGGTCCTACGAGCAGTACTTC. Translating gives CSAGASGSYEQYF.